A single sample is the source of the 16 T cell receptor beta chains below, sequenced in a study of molecular identifiers for immune sequencing clone quantification. Via MiXCR, TCRdb re-called the PCR reads, giving one row per CDR3 protein. Among around 480,000 distinct CDR3 sequences, about 20% were seen once, and the ten largest hold under 0.85%. Sequenced sample: naive CD8+ T cells from blood, with Jurkat cell RNA spiked in. Subset described: FACS-sorted CD8+CD4-CCR7+CD45RA+ naive T cells. Receptors were obtained from a human donor in good health. Some libraries in this study had Jurkat cell RNA spiked in.

This clonotype was detected ten times or more. The chain joins TRBV4-3 to TRBJ1-5; D perhaps matches TRBD1 (5 bases). The CDR3 is made up of 16 amino acids. The germline V and J ends were trimmed by 0 bases and 3 bases, with 12 bases remaining between them. Germline-derived CDR1 and CDR2 are LGHNA and YSLEER. CDR3 amino acids: CASSQDTGPFNQPQHF. The CDR3, as DNA: TGCGCCAGCAGCCAAGATACAGGACCTTTCAATCAGCCCCAGCATTTT.

The V and J genes are TRBV4-1 and TRBJ2-3; 8 bases fit TRBD2. The CDR3 totals 16 residues. The V and J ends lost 4 bases and 5 bases, in that order; junction bases with no gene match: 11. Germline V lookup: CDR1 MGHRA, CDR2 YSYEKL. This CDR3 reads CASSREAGVSVDTQYF. The CDR3, as DNA: TGCGCCAGCAGCCGAGAAGCGGGAGTCAGTGTAGATACGCAGTATTTT.

This clonotype has only a few counts. This chain uses TRBV7-2 with TRBJ2-7; D perhaps matches TRBD2 (5 bases). The CDR3 is 14 amino acids. Germline assignment: CDR1 SGHTA and CDR2 FQGNSA. The V end was cut by 9 bases, the J end by 0 bases, with 15 bases between. The CDR3 region is CASSAAPSSYEQYF. CDR3 bases: TGTGCCAGTAGCGCTGCTCCGAGCTCCTACGAGCAGTACTTC.

As regards this clonotype: A much bigger clone sits one base away, suggesting this may be a read error. This CDR3 reads CAWSETLRTGEYEQYF. CDR3 coding DNA: TGTGCCTGGAGCGAGACCTTGAGGACAGGGGAGTACGAGCAGTACTTC. J is TRBJ2-7 and V is TRBV30; 9 bases fit TRBD1. The V gene's germline CDR1 is GTSNPN and CDR2 SVGIG (reference sequence). The CDR3 is 16 amino acids. J lost 4 bases, V lost 3 bases, and 13 bases had no gene match.

A few counts support this clonotype. J is TRBJ2-7 and V is TRBV5-6; TRBD2 agrees at 11 bases. Germline trimming cut 4 bases from V and 0 bases from J; bases unmatched to any gene: 6. Germline lookup yields CDR1 SGHDT and CDR2 YYEEEE. The length of the CDR3 is 16 residues. This chain's CDR3 is CASSQLTSGASYEQYF. The CDR3 nucleotides read TGTGCCAGCAGCCAGTTGACTAGCGGGGCCTCCTACGAGCAGTACTTC.

This clonotype came up many times. The chain links TRBV4-2 to TRBJ2-7, with 12 bases that match TRBD2. V lost 0 bases to trimming and J lost 4 bases; unmatched junction nucleotides: 4. Germline values: CDR1 LGHNA, CDR2 YNFKEQ. The CDR3 extends over 16 amino acids. The DNA for the CDR3 is TGTGCCAGCAGCCAAGAGAGGACTAGCGGGATATACGAGCAGTACTTC. Amino acid sequence: CASSQERTSGIYEQYF.

This clonotype was seen only a few times. This chain uses TRBV4-3 with TRBJ1-1; no firm D call. V was shortened by 0 bases and J by 1 base, with 12 bases between the two germline ends. The germline V gene encodes CDR1 LGHNA and CDR2 YSLEER. The CDR3 has 16 residues. The chain's CDR3 is CASSQENTARNTEAFF. DNA of the CDR3: TGCGCCAGCAGCCAAGAAAATACGGCCAGGAACACTGAAGCTTTCTTT.

J is TRBJ1-1 and V is TRBV6-2 or TRBV6-3, with TRBD1 as a possible D gene (5 bases). This CDR3 contains 14 residues. The V and J ends lost 3 bases and 1 base respectively, with 9 bases between them. The V gene's germline CDR1 is MNHEY and CDR2 SVGEGT. The CDR3: CASSYRGRNTEAFF. CDR3 in DNA: TGTGCCAGCAGTTATAGGGGCCGGAACACTGAAGCTTTCTTT.

Many counts were recorded for this clonotype. V and J are TRBV7-2 and TRBJ1-1; a possible D gene is TRBD1 (5 bases). The CDR3 runs to 15 residues. From germline, CDR1 is SGHTA and CDR2 FQGNSA. V was trimmed by 4 bases and J by 12 bases, leaving 24 bases between them. The CDR3 DNA reads as TGTGCCAGCAGCTATGCCTTTGGGGACTGGCGAGGAACTTTCTTT. This translates into CASSYAFGDWRGTFF.

V is TRBV29-1 and J is TRBJ2-1; TRBD1 or TRBD2 may be the D gene (5 bases each). With 6 bases removed from V and 5 bases from J, the gap between germline ends came to 14 bases. The CDR3 runs 13 residues. Germline-derived CDR1 and CDR2 are SQVTM and ANQGSEA. The CDR3 sequence: CSVLLGTHNEQFF. DNA of the CDR3: TGCAGCGTACTACTCGGGACCCACAATGAGCAGTTCTTC.

This chain joins TRBV7-3 and TRBJ2-1; 9 bases agree with TRBD2. This CDR3 spans 17 amino acids. Germline values: CDR1 SGHTA, CDR2 FQGTGA. Losses at the gene ends were 6 bases for V and 5 bases for J; bases not matched to a gene: 14. This chain's CDR3 is CASSPNEILAGNNEQFF. CDR3 DNA: TGTGCCAGCAGTCCCAACGAGATACTAGCGGGTAACAATGAGCAGTTCTTC.

This chain connects TRBV6-2 or TRBV6-3 to TRBJ1-1; tentatively, D is TRBD1 (5 bases). The V gene's germline CDR1 is MNHEY and CDR2 SVGEGT. The CDR3 consists of 17 residues. V shed 2 bases and J shed 3 bases, with 19 bases lying between them. The CDR3 region has the DNA TGTGCCAGCAGTTACCTCACGACCGGACAATCGGACACTGAAGCTTTCTTT. As protein: CASSYLTTGQSDTEAFF.

This clonotype was seen repeatedly, ten times or more. The V gene is TRBV28, the J gene TRBJ1-5; tentative D call: TRBD1 (6 bases). Per the germline V gene, CDR1 is MDHEN and CDR2 is SYDVKM. Trimming left V 4 bases short and J 3 bases short, with 10 bases between. This CDR3 has 14 amino acids. The CDR3 DNA follows: TGTGCCAGCAGTTACAGGGATGTCAATCAGCCCCAGCATTTT. Amino acids: CASSYRDVNQPQHF.

This clonotype was recorded at least ten times. The chain recombines TRBV28 with TRBJ2-7; a possible D gene is TRBD1 (7 bases). The CDR3 loop spans 14 amino acids. Germline lookup yields CDR1 MDHEN and CDR2 SYDVKM. Trimming shortened V by 5 bases and J by 1 base, and 12 bases separated the two germline ends. DNA of the CDR3: TGTGCCAGCAGTACGCGGGACAGTTCCTACGAGCAGTACTTC. Its protein is CASSTRDSSYEQYF.

The V call is TRBV14, the J call TRBJ1-1, with unresolved D. The CDR3 has 14 residues. Germline V CDR1 and CDR2: SGHDN, FVKESK. Trimming took off 1 base at V and 3 bases at J, with 9 bases between the two ends. The CDR3 loop reads CASSQGLGYTEAFF. In nucleotides, the CDR3 is TGTGCCAGCAGCCAAGGACTGGGATACACTGAAGCTTTCTTT.

This clonotype came up a few times. The chain links TRBV4-3 to TRBJ2-2; D not certain. V was pared by 1 base and J by 4 bases, with 7 bases between. Per germline, CDR1 LGHNA and CDR2 YSLEER. The CDR3 spans 14 residues. CDR3 protein: CASSQVASTGELFF. CDR3 sequence (DNA): TGCGCCAGCAGCCAAGTTGCGAGCACCGGGGAGCTGTTTTTT.